This T cell receptor beta chain was found in a study of T-cell reconstitution after alpha-beta-depleted transplantation in children. Study observations and caveats: One year post-transplant, T-cell counts and diversity were largely derived from T cells produced anew.

As regards this clonotype: Its antigen is undetermined.

Researchers prepared the TCRbeta library using unique molecular identifiers, the study reports. MiXCR, run by TCRdb on the PCR reads, gives a single entry per CDR3 protein. The table has 300,000 to 350,000 distinct CDR3 sequences, 15% to 20% seen once. The CDR3 spans 16 residues. Germline assignment: CDR1 LNHDA and CDR2 SQIVND (reference sequence). V trimming: 3 bases; J trimming: 6 bases; junction bases outside the gene matches: 10. The clonotype originates from a male patient between 2 and 15 years old who had a stem cell transplant for acute lymphoblastic leukemia, so the T cells may come from the graft donor. This chain links TRBV19 with TRBJ2-1, with TRBD2 matching over 8 bases. Sequenced here: PBMCs, mostly from graft donor cells, sampled 360 days after TCRalphabeta/CD19-depleted stem cell transplant. CDR3 region: CASSINRGLAGNEQFF. The CDR3 nucleotides are TGTGCCAGTAGTATTAATCGGGGTCTAGCGGGCAATGAGCAGTTCTTC. The full variable domain, in which reference TRBV19 and TRBJ2-1 provide the parts outside the CDR3, is DGGITQSPKYLFRKEGQNVTLSCEQNLNHDAMYWYRQDPGQGLRLIYYSQIVNDFQKGDIAEGYSVSREKKESFPLTVTSAQKNPTAFYLCASSINRGLAGNEQFFGPGTRLTVL.